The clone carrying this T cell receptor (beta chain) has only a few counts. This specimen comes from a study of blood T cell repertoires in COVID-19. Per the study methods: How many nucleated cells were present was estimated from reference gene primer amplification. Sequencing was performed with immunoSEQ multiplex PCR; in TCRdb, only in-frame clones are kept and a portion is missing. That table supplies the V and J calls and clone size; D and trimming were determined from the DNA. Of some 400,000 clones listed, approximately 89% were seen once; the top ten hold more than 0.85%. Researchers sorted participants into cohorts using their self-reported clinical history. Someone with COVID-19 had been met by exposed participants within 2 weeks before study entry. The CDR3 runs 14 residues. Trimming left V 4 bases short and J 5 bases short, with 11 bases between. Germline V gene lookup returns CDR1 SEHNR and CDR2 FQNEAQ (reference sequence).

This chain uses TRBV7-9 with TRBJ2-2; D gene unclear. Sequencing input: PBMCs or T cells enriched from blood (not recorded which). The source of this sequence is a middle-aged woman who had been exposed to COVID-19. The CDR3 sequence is CASSSSVPTGELFF. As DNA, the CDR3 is TGTGCCAGCAGCTCCTCGGTTCCGACCGGGGAGCTGTTTTTT.